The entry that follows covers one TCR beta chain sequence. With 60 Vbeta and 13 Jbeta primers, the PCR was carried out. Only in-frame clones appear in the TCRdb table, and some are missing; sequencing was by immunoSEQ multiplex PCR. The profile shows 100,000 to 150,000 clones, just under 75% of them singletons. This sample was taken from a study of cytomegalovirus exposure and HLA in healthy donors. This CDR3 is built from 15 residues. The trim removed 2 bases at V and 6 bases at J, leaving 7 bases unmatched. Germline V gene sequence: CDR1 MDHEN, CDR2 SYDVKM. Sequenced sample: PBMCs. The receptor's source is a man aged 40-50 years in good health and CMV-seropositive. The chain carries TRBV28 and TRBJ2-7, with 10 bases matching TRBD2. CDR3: CASSLVGLADAEQYF. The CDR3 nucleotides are TGTGCCAGCAGTTTAGTTGGACTAGCGGACGCCGAGCAGTACTTC.